This T cell receptor (beta chain) emerged from a study of blood T cell repertoires in COVID-19. Overall study context: COVID-19 samples, acute and convalescent, were from the United States, Italy and Spain. Sources were T cells, B-cell-depleted T cells, or PBMCs; the material itself was cDNA or gDNA.

V shed 5 bases, J shed 3 bases, and the junction held 10 bases outside the gene matches. CDR3 size: 17 residues. Germline CDR1 MNHEY, CDR2 SMNVEV (reference sequence). How the authors handled the data: Cell counts per sample came from amplifying reference gene primers. TCRdb keeps only in-frame clones here, not all; method: immunoSEQ multiplex PCR. For V, J and clone size, that table is used; D and trimming come from the DNA. This sample has over 200,000 clones, with roughly 85% found just once. V usage is TRBV27 and J usage is TRBJ2-7, with 13 bases fitting TRBD2. Sequenced: peripheral blood. The sequence was obtained from a woman aged 18-30 years who had recovered from COVID-19. CDR3 nucleotide sequence: TGTGCCAGCAGTCCAGGACTAGCGGGAGCTTTTTTCTACGAGCAGTACTTC. Its protein is CASSPGLAGAFFYEQYF.